Listed here are 29 T cell receptor beta chains from one sample, sequenced in a study of blood T cell repertoires in COVID-19. The method was immunoSEQ multiplex PCR; TCRdb's version includes in-frame clones alone and lacks a portion of them. The repertoire holds about 51,000 clones, with 82% as singletons. The sample taken for sequencing was peripheral blood. These receptors were taken from a human donor with acute or convalescent COVID-19. The donor label of this sample is uncertain.

This clone was observed a handful of times. The gene calls are TRBV29-1 and TRBJ2-4; TRBD2 might be the D (5 bases). The germline gives CDR1 SQVTM, CDR2 ANQGSEA. Trimming removed 2 bases at V and 15 bases at J, with 26 bases between. CDR3 length: 15 amino acids. CDR3 residues: CSVEMISEKNSKPYF. Here the CDR3 DNA reads TGCAGCGTTGAAATGATTAGCGAGAAAAACAGTAAACCGTACTTC. The variable domain in full, completed from reference TRBV29-1 and TRBJ2-4, reads SAVISQKPSRDICQRGTSLTIQCQVDSQVTMMFWYRQQPGQSLTLIATANQGSEATYESGFVIDKFPISRPNLTFSTLTVSNMSPEDSSIYLCSVEMISEKNSKPYFGAGTRLSVL.

V and J are TRBV11-2 and TRBJ1-5, with D maybe TRBD1 (5 bases). V was shortened by 4 bases and J by 3 bases, with 13 bases between the two germline ends. This CDR3 contains 15 residues. Germline assignment: CDR1 SGHAT and CDR2 FQNNGV. The CDR3: CASSWTTDPNQPQHF. The CDR3 DNA sequence: TGTGCCAGCAGCTGGACAACTGATCCCAATCAGCCCCAGCATTTT. The full variable domain, its missing parts supplied by reference TRBV11-2 and TRBJ1-5, is EAGVAQSPRYKIIEKRQSVAFWCNPISGHATLYWYQQILGQGPKLLIQFQNNGVVDDSQLPKDRFSAERLKGVDSTLKIQPAKLEDSAVYLCASSWTTDPNQPQHFGDGTRLSIL.

This rearrangement joins TRBV18 to TRBJ1-5; D is possibly TRBD1 (5 bases). The V end lost 1 base, the J end lost 3 bases, and 10 bases lay between the germline ends. Germline CDR1 reads KGHSH; CDR2 reads LQKENI. The CDR3 spans 15 residues. CDR3 sequence: CASSPQYGANQPQHF. CDR3 in DNA: TGTGCCAGCTCACCACAGTATGGGGCCAATCAGCCCCAGCATTTT.

This clone was recorded once. The chain has TRBV12-5 and TRBJ2-7, with D perhaps TRBD1 (6 bases). This CDR3 comprises 17 residues. The ends were cut back, 3 bases at V and 2 bases at J, with 20 bases in the middle. Germline loops: CDR1 LGHNT, CDR2 FRNRAP. CDR3 residues: CASGFGQTQGGTYEQYF. The CDR3 DNA sequence: TGTGCTAGTGGTTTCGGACAGACTCAGGGTGGTACCTACGAGCAGTACTTC.

The genes are TRBV18 and TRBJ2-5; TRBD1 agrees at 7 bases. This CDR3 comprises 15 residues. Germline CDR1 KGHSH, CDR2 LQKENI. V was clipped by 3 bases and J by 2 bases; unmatched bases: 6. The CDR3 is CASSPALDRQETQYF. DNA of the CDR3: TGTGCCAGCTCACCCGCGTTGGACAGGCAAGAGACCCAGTACTTC.

The rearrangement joins TRBV7-2 to TRBJ2-7; weak D call: TRBD1 (7 bases). CDR3 length: 16 residues. Trimming shortened V by 6 bases and J by 1 base, and 19 bases separated the two germline ends. Looked up from germline, CDR1 is SGHTA and CDR2 is FQGNSA. For the CDR3, the DNA is TGTGCCAGCAGTCCTCGGAGGGGCAGGGGGTCCTACGAGCAGTACTTC. Protein product: CASSPRRGRGSYEQYF.

The chain recombines TRBV7-9 with TRBJ1-1; D is undetermined. Germline CDR1 SEHNR, CDR2 FQNEAQ (reference sequence). The V end lost 8 bases, the J end lost 6 bases, and 16 bases lay between the germline ends. This CDR3 spans 13 amino acids. CDR3 sequence reads: CASALGVAAEAFF. Written as DNA, the CDR3 is TGTGCCAGCGCCCTCGGGGTGGCCGCTGAAGCTTTCTTT.

As concerns this clone: At one boundary the junction diverges from the germline segment, which might be a read error. The chain recombines TRBV5-1 with TRBJ2-4; D is possibly TRBD1 (5 bases). The CDR3 spans 11 residues. The germline V gene has CDR1 SGHRS and CDR2 YFSETQ. CDR3 sequence reads: CASSDSRVLNF. CDR3 coding DNA: TGCGCCAGCAGCGACAGCAGGGTTTTGAACTTC.

The CDR3, as DNA: TGTGCCAGCAGCTTAGACCCGGGACAGGGTAAAAATGAGCAGTTCTTC. Protein product: CASSLDPGQGKNEQFF. J is TRBJ2-1 and V is TRBV7-9; 9 nucleotides align to TRBD1. The CDR3 spans 16 residues. The germline V gene has CDR1 SEHNR and CDR2 FQNEAQ (reference sequence). V shed 1 base and J 7 bases; nucleotides not matched to a gene: 8.

The genes are TRBV7-6 and TRBJ2-2; no reliable D call. The CDR3 loop spans 13 amino acids. The germline gives CDR1 SGHVS, CDR2 FNYEAQ. V lost 0 bases and J lost 6, with 5 bases in between. The CDR3 DNA is TGTGCCAGCAGCTTAGCTATCGCCGGGGAGCTGTTTTTT. Translation: CASSLAIAGELFF.

With regard to this clone: An end of the junction does not agree with germline; a read error may underlie this. The chain uses TRBV12-5 and TRBJ1-3; D gene ambiguous. CDR3 length: 17 residues. Looked up from germline, CDR1 is LGHNT and CDR2 is FRNRAP. The CDR3 reads CASGRIIGRRSENTIYF. The CDR3 DNA reads TGTGCTAGTGGTCGAATAATCGGGAGGCGGTCTGAAAACACCATATATTTT.

J is TRBJ2-1 and V is TRBV10-3, with 9 nucleotides matching TRBD1. V gave up 11 bases and J gave up 8 bases; unmatched junction bases: 10. The CDR3 has 13 residues. Germline V CDR1 and CDR2: ENHRY, SYGVKD. The CDR3 DNA reads as TGTGCCGCAGGGGGGGGACAGGGCTATGAGCAGTTCTTC. Its protein is CAAGGGQGYEQFF.

V gene TRBV7-2 combines with J gene TRBJ2-1; TRBD2 matches at 12 bases. Trimming took 4 bases from V and 7 from J; bases not matched to a gene: 8. Germline V lookup: CDR1 SGHTA, CDR2 FQGNSA. The CDR3 is made up of 16 amino acids. CDR3 in DNA: TGTGCCAGCAGCTCCTCTAGCGGGGGGGCCTTTAATGAGCAGTTCTTC. Amino acids: CASSSSSGGAFNEQFF. The variable domain in full, with the rest retrieved from reference TRBV7-2 and TRBJ2-1, is GAGVSQSPSNKVTEKGKDVELRCDPISGHTALYWYRQSLGQGLEFLIYFQGNSAPDKSGLPSDRFSAERTGGSVSTLTIQRTQQEDSAVYLCASSSSSGGAFNEQFFGPGTRLTVL.

The genes are TRBV11-3 and TRBJ1-2; D is ambiguous. CDR3 size: 14 residues. Trimming took 6 bases from V and 4 from J, leaving 15 bases between them. The germline CDR1 and CDR2 sequences are SGHNT and YENEEA. Here the CDR3 DNA reads TGTGCCAGCAGTCCAGATCCATACGCCTATGGCTACACCTTC. This sequence encodes CASSPDPYAYGYTF. The whole variable domain, remainder taken from reference TRBV11-3 and TRBJ1-2, is EAGVVQSPRYKIIEKKQPVAFWCNPISGHNTLYWYLQNLGQGPELLIRYENEEAVDDSQLPKDRFSAERLKGVDSTLKIQPAELGDSAVYLCASSPDPYAYGYTFGSGTRLTVV.

The chain carries TRBV30 and TRBJ1-2; TRBD1 matches at 11 bases. The CDR3 is 16 amino acids. The ends lost 5 bases at V and 5 bases at J; junction bases unmatched: 13. Germline CDR1 reads GTSNPN; CDR2 reads SVGIG (reference sequence). Here the CDR3 DNA reads TGTGCCTGGGGGGTCCTCGGACAGGGGGCGATTTATGGCTACACCTTC. As protein: CAWGVLGQGAIYGYTF.

This clone was seen a handful of times. The chain joins TRBV6-5 to TRBJ1-2, with D possibly TRBD1 on 5 matching bases. In germline, CDR1 is MNHEY, CDR2 SVGAGI. The length of the CDR3 is 14 residues. The germline V and J ends were trimmed by 6 bases and 8 bases, with 19 bases remaining between them. The CDR3 sequence: CASRLTGGVEGYTF. The CDR3 DNA sequence: TGTGCCAGCAGGTTGACGGGGGGTGTGGAAGGCTACACCTTC.

This sequence joins TRBV7-3 and TRBJ2-7; the match to TRBD1 covers 9 bases. Looked up from germline, CDR1 is SGHTA and CDR2 is FQGTGA. Trimming at V came to 8 bases and at J to 6 bases, leaving 11 bases not matched to a gene. The CDR3 loop spans 14 amino acids. In nucleotides, the CDR3 is TGTGCCAGCGGAGGAGGACAGGGGAACGGCGAGCAGTACTTC. Encoded protein: CASGGGQGNGEQYF.

The chain combines TRBV10-3 with TRBJ2-1; TRBD2 aligns across 16 bases. This CDR3 spans 20 amino acids. Germline assignment: CDR1 ENHRY and CDR2 SYGVKD. Trimming removed 3 bases from V and 3 bases from J; junction bases left unmatched: 11. The CDR3 region has the DNA TGTGCCATCAGTGACTTCACCGGGACTAGCGGGGGGGCCAACTACAATGAGCAGTTCTTC. Translating gives CAISDFTGTSGGANYNEQFF.

The J gene is TRBJ1-5, the V gene TRBV27; 10 positions match TRBD1. The junction had 6 bases not matched to a gene; V was cut back by 3 bases and J by 7 bases. The CDR3 loop spans 15 amino acids. Germline V CDR1 and CDR2: MNHEY, SMNVEV (reference sequence). CDR3 nucleotides: TGTGCCAGCAGTTTCCTCGGACAGGGGGACCAGCCCCAGCATTTT. The encoded protein is CASSFLGQGDQPQHF.

This chain connects TRBV4-2 to TRBJ2-5; TRBD1 is a possible D gene (6 bases). Germline values: CDR1 LGHNA, CDR2 YNFKEQ. The CDR3 sequence is 18 residues long. Trimming shortened V by 0 bases and J by 2 bases, and 19 bases separated the two germline ends. The CDR3 region has the DNA TGTGCCAGCAGCCAAGATGGGGCAGGGGTGGGGATGCAAGAGACCCAGTACTTC. Its translation: CASSQDGAGVGMQETQYF.

The chain uses TRBV11-3 and TRBJ1-1, with 7 bases fitting TRBD1. Germline V lookup: CDR1 SGHNT, CDR2 YENEEA. CDR3 size: 17 residues. V gave up 4 bases and J gave up 0 bases; unmatched junction bases: 11. The CDR3 spells CASSWETGVGLNTEAFF. The DNA for the CDR3 is TGTGCCAGCAGCTGGGAAACAGGGGTGGGGTTGAACACTGAAGCTTTCTTT.

The rearrangement links TRBV7-2 to TRBJ1-4, with 7 bases matching TRBD1. This CDR3 region has 15 residues. The V gene end was trimmed by 2 bases and the J gene end by 8 bases; junction bases not matched to a gene: 8. Germline values: CDR1 SGHTA, CDR2 FQGNSA. CDR3 bases: TGTGCCAGCAGCTTATCCGCAGGACAGGTGGAAAAACTGTTTTTT. Amino acid sequence: CASSLSAGQVEKLFF.

The CDR3 region is CASSFGTGGNSPLHF. DNA for the CDR3: TGTGCCAGCAGCTTCGGGACAGGGGGCAATTCACCCCTCCACTTT. This chain links TRBV11-3 with TRBJ1-6; TRBD1 matches 12 bases. Looked up from germline, CDR1 is SGHNT and CDR2 is YENEEA. V lost 3 bases, J lost 7 bases, and 1 base stayed unmatched. The CDR3 has 15 residues.

Notes on this clone: Within the sample, other DNA sequences also encode this same CDR3. The chain recombines TRBV7-9 with TRBJ1-2, with unresolved D. V was pared by 2 bases and J by 3 bases, with 4 bases between. Looked up from germline, CDR1 is SEHNR and CDR2 is FQNEAQ (reference sequence). This CDR3 spans 12 amino acids. CDR3 loop: CASSLTDYGYTF. CDR3 bases: TGTGCCAGCAGCTTAACTGACTATGGCTACACCTTC.

The chain couples TRBV11-3 to TRBJ2-3; 11 bases line up with TRBD2. The CDR3 spans 18 residues. The V segment lost 4 bases and the J segment 1 base; nucleotides outside the gene matches: 10. CDR1 is SGHNT, CDR2 YENEEA, per germline. The CDR3 protein is CASSSLAGGSWGTDTQYF. The CDR3 DNA is TGTGCCAGCAGCTCCTTAGCGGGGGGGAGTTGGGGCACAGATACGCAGTATTTT.

The chain has TRBV6-1 and TRBJ1-5; perhaps TRBD1 as D (5 bases). The V gene lost 6 bases and the J gene lost 6 bases, with 15 bases spanning the gap. This CDR3 is built from 14 residues. Germline assignment: CDR1 MNHNS and CDR2 SASEGT. The CDR3 region is CASRLDPRGQPQHF. CDR3 nucleotide sequence: TGTGCCAGCAGACTGGACCCAAGGGGTCAGCCCCAGCATTTT.

This chain joins TRBV4-1 and TRBJ2-7, with D possibly matching TRBD1 (6 bases). This CDR3 spans 14 amino acids. The germline V and J ends were trimmed by 6 bases and 0 bases, with 12 bases remaining between them. The germline CDR1 and CDR2 sequences are MGHRA and YSYEKL. The CDR3 DNA is TGCGCCAGCAGTCGCACAGGGAGCTCCTACGAGCAGTACTTC. Its translation is CASSRTGSSYEQYF.

This clone was seen more than once but under ten times. The rearrangement uses TRBV25-1 and TRBJ2-5, with D possibly matching TRBD1 (5 bases). V shed 2 bases and J shed 1 base, with 17 bases lying between them. CDR1 and CDR2 from the germline V gene are MGHDK and SYGVNS. The CDR3 runs to 17 residues. The CDR3 region is CASSEGLAGRFQETQYF. In DNA, the CDR3 is TGTGCCAGCAGTGAAGGCTTGGCAGGGCGGTTCCAAGAGACCCAGTACTTC.

This chain joins TRBV12-3 or TRBV12-4 and TRBJ1-3; D gene unclear. This CDR3 is built from 13 residues. The V end was cut by 5 bases, the J end by 4 bases, with 9 bases between. The CDR3 spells CASSLSWGNTIYF. CDR3 coding DNA: TGTGCCAGCAGTCTATCATGGGGAAACACCATATATTTT.